This T cell receptor beta chain stems from a study of CD4 T cells in relation to SARS-CoV-2 and coronaviruses. Study information: Crossreactive spike epitopes shared across donors were mapped to their HLA restriction.

The assay was immunoSEQ multiplex PCR, and TCRdb's table has in-frame clones only and misses some. The data contain about 40,000 clones, approximately 80% of them singletons. Comment on this clone: Its specificity is unknown.

Germline loops: CDR1 MGHDK, CDR2 SYGVNS. Trimming left V 2 bases short and J 5 bases short, with 18 bases between. The CDR3 is 16 amino acids. The V call is TRBV25-1, the J call TRBJ2-5, with D hard to call. The receptor was isolated from an adult with COVID-19. Material for sequencing was memory CD4+ T cells from PBMCs, cultured in vitro. The CDR3 sequence is CASSERAPGPVETQYF. For the CDR3, the DNA is TGTGCCAGCAGTGAAAGGGCTCCGGGCCCGGTGGAGACCCAGTACTTC.